The 22 T cell receptor beta chains listed next were all sequenced from one sample in a study of Graves' ophthalmopathy and Graves' hyperthyroidism. Using RNA transcripts, the TCR beta CDR3 regions were amplified. An opening RT-PCR round employed HTBI primers and preceded a second-round multiplex PCR. TCRdb processed the multiplex PCR reads anew with MiXCR; each CDR3 protein has one entry. The sample lists about 590,000 distinct CDR3 sequences; 35% to 40% were seen once. Input material: peripheral blood or thyroid tissue (not recorded which). The receptors stem from an adult man with Graves' hyperthyroidism.

The chain employs TRBV10-3 and TRBJ1-2, with 10 bases aligning to TRBD1. Germline V lookup: CDR1 ENHRY, CDR2 SYGVKD. The CDR3 is made up of 14 amino acids. V lost 4 bases, J lost 6 bases, and 5 bases stayed unmatched. The DNA of the CDR3 is TGTGCCATCAGTGCGGACAGGGGGGCAAATGGCTACACCTTC. Amino acid sequence: CAISADRGANGYTF.

The rearrangement uses TRBV7-2 and TRBJ2-7; TRBD2 matches at 10 bases. The CDR3 covers 15 residues. Germline V CDR1 and CDR2: SGHTA, FQGNSA. Losses at the gene ends were 2 bases for V and 6 bases for J; bases not matched to a gene: 7. DNA of the CDR3: TGTGCCAGCAGCTTATGGGGACTAGCGTTCGGCGAGCAGTACTTC. Translated, it gives CASSLWGLAFGEQYF. The variable domain in full, with the rest retrieved from reference TRBV7-2 and TRBJ2-7, is GAGVSQSPSNKVTEKGKDVELRCDPISGHTALYWYRQSLGQGLEFLIYFQGNSAPDKSGLPSDRFSAERTGGSVSTLTIQRTQQEDSAVYLCASSLWGLAFGEQYFGPGTRLTVT.

The chain combines TRBV7-2 with TRBJ2-7; 7 nucleotides agree with TRBD1. V lost 6 bases to trimming and J lost 3 bases; unmatched junction nucleotides: 11. The CDR3 spans 15 residues. Germline V lookup: CDR1 SGHTA, CDR2 FQGNSA. CDR3 coding DNA: TGTGCCAGCAGGGGTACCGGGACAGACAACTACGAGCAGTACTTC. Protein sequence: CASRGTGTDNYEQYF.

This clonotype was picked up many times. The chain employs TRBV12-3 or TRBV12-4 and TRBJ1-2, with a possible D match to TRBD1 (5 bases). Trimming left V 6 bases short and J 4 bases short, with 18 bases between. The CDR3 spans 15 residues. The CDR3 DNA follows: TGTGCCAGCAGCCCACCGGGCTCCGGGGCCTATGGCTACACCTTC. Its translation is CASSPPGSGAYGYTF.

The chain uses TRBV5-5 and TRBJ1-5, with D perhaps TRBD1 (5 bases). Germline CDR1 is SGHKS and CDR2 is YYEKEE (reference sequence). The CDR3 consists of 17 residues. The V end lost 4 bases, the J end lost 2 bases, and 19 bases lay between the germline ends. CDR3 amino acids: CASSPLVRGLGNQPQHF. CDR3 sequence (DNA): TGTGCCAGCAGCCCGCTTGTGAGGGGCTTGGGCAATCAGCCCCAGCATTTT. Full variable domain (rest looked up from reference TRBV5-5 and TRBJ1-5): DAGVTQSPTHLIKTRGQQVTLRCSPISGHKSVSWYQQVLGQGPQFIFQYYEKEERGRGNFPDRFSARQFPNYSSELNVNALLLGDSALYLCASSPLVRGLGNQPQHFGDGTRLSIL.

This clonotype occurred many times. This chain uses TRBV29-1 with TRBJ1-6; D is ambiguous. Germline V gene sequence: CDR1 SQVTM, CDR2 ANQGSEA. The CDR3 runs 16 residues. V shed 5 bases and J shed 5 bases, with 19 bases lying between them. CDR3 nucleotides: TGCAGCGTTATGTGGGCTGGGAATATGGATAATTCACCCCTCCACTTT. Translation gives CSVMWAGNMDNSPLHF.

In regard to this clonotype: This clone may be a read error of a much larger clone one base away. This CDR3 is missing its conserved last phenylalanine or tryptophan, likely due to a read error. V usage is TRBV10-3 and J usage is TRBJ1-1; D unclear. Germline V gene sequence: CDR1 ENHRY, CDR2 SYGVKD. V was clipped by 10 bases and J by 3 bases, with 12 bases between them. CDR3 length equals 12 residues. In DNA, the CDR3 is TGTGCCAGCGCTGCGGGCGACACTGAAGCTTTCTCT. Amino acids: CASAAGDTEAFS.

Remarks on this clonotype: At one boundary the junction diverges from the germline segment, which might be a read error. V usage is TRBV7-9 and J usage is TRBJ1-1, with D perhaps matching TRBD1 (6 bases). This CDR3 spans 14 amino acids. Germline V gene lookup returns CDR1 SEHNR and CDR2 FQNEAQ (reference sequence). CDR3 protein: CASSFGGGGTETFF. CDR3 nucleotides: TGCGCCAGCAGCTTCGGAGGGGGGGGAACTGAAACTTTCTTT.

This clonotype occurred once. This chain connects TRBV14 to TRBJ1-4; possible D gene TRBD1, 5 bases. The germline CDR1 and CDR2 sequences are SGHDN and FVKESK. The length of the CDR3 is 16 residues. Trimming took off 1 base at V and 6 bases at J, with 15 bases between the two ends. The CDR3 is CASSQVSGLADEKLFF. CDR3 DNA sequence: TGTGCCAGCAGCCAAGTCTCGGGACTAGCGGATGAAAAACTGTTTTTT. The full variable domain, completed using reference TRBV14 and TRBJ1-4, is EAGVTQFPSHSVIEKGQTVTLRCDPISGHDNLYWYRRVMGKEIKFLLHFVKESKQDESGMPNNRFLAERTGGTYSTLKVQPAELEDSGVYFCASSQVSGLADEKLFFGSGTQLSVL.

In its sample, this clonotype was seen many times. The genes are TRBV2 and TRBJ1-5; D unclear. The germline V gene has CDR1 SNHLY and CDR2 FYNNEI. The CDR3 is 15 residues long. The V end lost 3 bases, the J end lost 0 bases, and 9 bases lay between the germline ends. Here the CDR3 DNA reads TGTGCCAGCAGTGATGAAGCGGATAGCAATCAGCCCCAGCATTTT. It specifies CASSDEADSNQPQHF.

This clonotype was detected many times. The genes are TRBV12-3 or TRBV12-4 and TRBJ1-6; 8 nucleotides align to TRBD1. The CDR3 contains 16 residues. J lost 4 bases, V lost 4 bases, and 6 bases had no gene match. CDR3 sequence: CASSWGGQEYNSPLHF. In DNA, the CDR3 is TGTGCCAGCAGTTGGGGGGGACAGGAATATAATTCACCCCTCCACTTT.

This clonotype occurred many times. The chain employs TRBV6-6 and TRBJ1-5; 8 bases line up with TRBD1. V trimming: 6 bases; J trimming: 9 bases; junction bases outside the gene matches: 7. Germline CDR1 and CDR2: MNHNY and SVGAGI (reference sequence). The length of the CDR3 is 13 residues. The CDR3 DNA follows: TGTGCCAGCAGGGCCCAGGGGGCTGGGCCCCAGCATTTT. Translation gives CASRAQGAGPQHF.

This clonotype came up a few times. A much larger clonotype is one base distant, so this may be a read error. The chain employs TRBV7-3 and TRBJ1-2; D is ambiguous. The CDR3 length is 14 residues. Per the germline V gene, CDR1 is SGHTA and CDR2 is FQGTGA. The CDR3 coding sequence is TGTGCCAGCAGCTTAGCCGCGGGAAACCATGGCTACGCCTTC. Amino acid sequence: CASSLAAGNHGYAF.

The rearrangement joins TRBV10-3 to TRBJ2-7, with a tentative D call TRBD1 (5 bases). V was shortened by 4 bases and J by 3 bases, with 16 bases between the two germline ends. This CDR3 has 15 amino acids. The germline V gene encodes CDR1 ENHRY and CDR2 SYGVKD. CDR3 region: CAISGDRYYGYEQYF. In DNA, the CDR3 is TGTGCCATCAGTGGAGACAGATACTATGGCTACGAGCAGTACTTC.

This clonotype was observed many times. This sequence joins TRBV13 and TRBJ1-6, with 9 bases matching TRBD1. The trim removed 5 bases at V and 6 bases at J, leaving 11 bases unmatched. The CDR3 runs to 17 residues. CDR1 and CDR2 from the germline V gene are PRHDT and FYEKMQ (reference sequence). The CDR3, as DNA: TGTGCCAGCAGCCTCGTATCGGGGGACAGGGCTAATTCACCCCTCCACTTT. Translation gives CASSLVSGDRANSPLHF.

On this clonotype: Mismatch with germline at one junction end may stem from a read error. The chain joins TRBV5-1 to TRBJ1-1; TRBD1 matches at 7 bases. CDR1 and CDR2 from the germline V gene are SGHRS and YFSETQ. The CDR3 runs to 14 residues. As DNA, the CDR3 is TGTGCCAGCAGAAGCGACAGGGTAAACACTGAAGCTTTCTTT. It is translated as CASRSDRVNTEAFF.

The chain carries TRBV11-2 and TRBJ2-7; 8 nucleotides match TRBD2. Germline lookup yields CDR1 SGHAT and CDR2 FQNNGV. The ends lost 2 bases at V and 4 bases at J; junction bases unmatched: 7. The CDR3 runs to 15 residues. The CDR3 spells CASSLIQRETYEQYF. CDR3 nucleotides: TGTGCCAGCAGCTTAATACAGCGGGAGACGTACGAGCAGTACTTC. The full variable domain, in which reference TRBV11-2 and TRBJ2-7 provide the parts outside the CDR3, is EAGVAQSPRYKIIEKRQSVAFWCNPISGHATLYWYQQILGQGPKLLIQFQNNGVVDDSQLPKDRFSAERLKGVDSTLKIQPAKLEDSAVYLCASSLIQRETYEQYFGPGTRLTVT.

This clonotype was seen a few times. This chain connects TRBV6-5 to TRBJ2-2, with D unresolved. Trimming shortened V by 8 bases and J by 0 bases, and 7 bases separated the two germline ends. The germline V gene encodes CDR1 MNHEY and CDR2 SVGAGI. The CDR3 contains 13 residues. CDR3 nucleotides: TGTGCCAGCCTTCTAGCGAACACCGGGGAGCTGTTTTTT. It specifies CASLLANTGELFF.

This clonotype was detected ten times or more. The V gene is TRBV12-3 or TRBV12-4, the J gene TRBJ1-3, with unresolved D. The germline V and J ends were trimmed by 5 bases and 0 bases, with 14 bases remaining between them. This CDR3 contains 16 residues. The CDR3 nucleotides read TGTGCCAGCAGTCCATGGACGGGCAGCTCTGGAAACACCATATATTTT. This codes for CASSPWTGSSGNTIYF.

The chain joins TRBV20-1 to TRBJ1-5; 7 bases fit TRBD1. CDR1 DFQATT and CDR2 SNEGSKA come from the germline V gene (reference sequence). Losses at the gene ends were 3 bases for V and 0 bases for J; bases not matched to a gene: 8. There are 16 residues in the CDR3. In DNA form, the CDR3 reads TGCAGTGCTAGCGTTGACGACAGGGATAGCAATCAGCCCCAGCATTTT. Its translation is CSASVDDRDSNQPQHF.

J is TRBJ2-1 and V is TRBV7-9; D uncertain. The V end lost 1 base, the J end lost 4 bases, and 2 bases lay between the germline ends. Germline V gene data show CDR1 as SEHNR and CDR2 as FQNEAQ (reference sequence). The CDR3 totals 12 residues. The CDR3 reads CASSLGYNEQFF. The CDR3, as DNA: TGTGCCAGCAGCTTAGGTTACAATGAGCAGTTCTTC.

This clonotype was seen a few times. The J gene is TRBJ2-5, the V gene TRBV5-6, with D perhaps TRBD1 or TRBD2 (5 bases each). Trimming shortened V by 4 bases and J by 5 bases, and 15 bases separated the two germline ends. The CDR3 has 14 residues. The germline gives CDR1 SGHDT, CDR2 YYEEEE. DNA of the CDR3: TGTGCCAGCAGCCCGACCAGGGAGTTTGAGACCCAGTACTTC. As protein: CASSPTREFETQYF.